This T cell receptor (beta chain) emerged from a study of T cells after yellow fever vaccination. Study in general: SMART-Seq v4 Ultra Low Input prepared the low-cell-number fractions.

The CDR3 runs 15 residues. V was pared by 6 bases and J by 4 bases, with 6 bases of the junction left unmatched. Findings and limits, study-wide: Abundant clonotypes from the bulk population could have been carried over as contaminants into FACS-sorted repertoires.

In the case of this clonotype: Its specificity is unknown.

UMIs and a universal primer site were added when TCR cDNA was made by 5'RACE template switching. TCRdb processed the 5' RACE reads anew with MiXCR; each CDR3 protein has one entry. Among a few hundred thousand distinct CDR3 sequences listed, 3.6% were seen once. This chain joins TRBV12-3 or TRBV12-4 and TRBJ2-1; 10 positions agree with TRBD2. Here the sequenced sample was PBMCs, taken on the day of the yellow fever booster vaccination. This TCR was recovered from a man aged 18-30 years who received the YFV17D yellow fever vaccine. This chain's CDR3 is CASSWASGGYNEQFF. CDR3 nucleotide sequence: TGTGCCAGCAGCTGGGCTAGCGGGGGATACAATGAGCAGTTCTTC.